A single sample is the source of the 30 T cell receptor beta chains below, sequenced in a study of T cell clonality in common variable immunodeficiency. Study results and limitations: Common variable immunodeficiency TCR beta sequences reportedly had fewer deletions and N-nucleotide insertions.

Sequencing was performed with immunoSEQ multiplex PCR; in TCRdb, only in-frame clones are kept and a portion is missing. The repertoire shows roughly 39,000 clones, none seen only once; the top ten take 5% to 6.5%. Their antigens are not known. The sequenced sample consisted of peripheral blood mononuclear cells. These TCRs come from a human donor with common variable immunodeficiency.

In this sample, this clone turned up many times. The CDR3 end lies 3 residues beyond the end of the read and is filled in from the germline J gene. The chain recombines TRBV29-1 with TRBJ2-2; no clear D. CDR3 length: 14 residues. Trimming stripped 6 bases from V and 3 bases from J, with 14 bases between. CDR1 is SQVTM and CDR2 is ANQGSEA in the germline V gene. The sequenced CDR3 bases are TGCAGCGTCCTCTTTGCGCCGTACACCGGGGAG. This translates into CSVLFAPYTGE. In full, the CDR3 is CSVLFAPYTGELFF.

There are many counts of this clone. Read coverage stops 3 residues before the CDR3 terminus; the germline J gene supplies the remainder. The chain combines TRBV7-2 with TRBJ1-4; tentatively, D is TRBD1 (6 bases). CDR1 SGHTA and CDR2 FQGNSA come from the germline V gene. This CDR3 contains 15 residues. Trimming removed 5 bases at V and 5 bases at J, with 15 bases between. The sequenced CDR3 bases are TGTGCCAGCAGCCGGCAGGGGAGGGGGAATGAAAAA. It is translated as CASSRQGRGNEK. The whole CDR3 protein reads CASSRQGRGNEKLFF. The variable domain in full, completed from reference TRBV7-2 and TRBJ1-4, reads GAGVSQSPSNKVTEKGKDVELRCDPISGHTALYWYRQSLGQGLEFLIYFQGNSAPDKSGLPSDRFSAERTGGSVSTLTIQRTQQEDSAVYLCASSRQGRGNEKLFFGSGTQLSVL.

The sample holds many counts of this clone. The read ends 3 residues before the CDR3 terminus; that terminus is restored from the germline J gene. The chain is built from TRBV7-2 and TRBJ2-1; D is perhaps TRBD1 (6 bases). Per germline, CDR1 SGHTA and CDR2 FQGNSA. This CDR3 spans 14 amino acids. Between the trimmed V and J ends, which lost 5 bases and 4 bases, there was a span of 12 bases. The sequenced CDR3 bases are TGTGCCAGCAGCCGGGACCAGGGGTACAATGAG. Protein: CASSRDQGYNE. The entire CDR3 protein reads CASSRDQGYNEQFF.

This clone has more than one count but fewer than ten. One junction end disagrees with the germline gene, perhaps due to a read error. The read falls 3 residues short of the CDR3 end, and the missing part is taken from the germline J gene. The chain joins TRBV7-2 to TRBJ1-1, with 7 bases aligning to TRBD1. CDR3 length equals 14 residues. Germline values: CDR1 SGHTA, CDR2 FQGNSA. CDR3 in amino acids: CASSLGGDSTEAFF. The CDR3 DNA, read in part, is TGTGCCAGCAGTTTAGGGGGGGACAGCACTGAA.

Many counts were recorded for this clone. The read terminates 3 residues before the CDR3 end, so the remaining end is supplied by the germline J gene. The chain is built from TRBV7-9 and TRBJ2-7; D call uncertain. This CDR3 region has 15 residues. Trimming removed 5 bases at V and 0 bases at J, with 14 bases between. From germline, CDR1 is SEHNR and CDR2 FQNEAQ (reference sequence). The sequenced CDR3 bases are TGTGCCAGCAGCCCACCTAAGTCAAGCTCCTACGAG. Its translation is CASSPPKSSSYE. The whole CDR3 protein reads CASSPPKSSSYEQYF.

Sample share makes this clone medium-sized. The CDR3 end lies 3 residues beyond the end of the read and is filled in from the germline J gene. This rearrangement joins TRBV10-3 to TRBJ2-1, with D perhaps TRBD1 (6 bases). CDR3 length: 11 amino acids. Germline V gene sequence: CDR1 ENHRY, CDR2 SYGVKD. Trimming removed 5 bases at V and 7 bases at J, with 6 bases between. This CDR3 reads CAISQGNEQFF. CDR3 DNA, as far as it was read: TGTGCCATCAGTCAGGGGAATGAG.

This clone occurred a few times. The read falls 3 residues short of the CDR3 end, and the missing part is taken from the germline J gene. The chain couples TRBV2 to TRBJ1-1; D gene ambiguous. Trimming took 3 bases from V and 0 from J, leaving 5 bases between them. The CDR3 runs 13 residues. Germline CDR1 reads SNHLY; CDR2 reads FYNNEI. The CDR3 is CASSDQMNTEAFF. CDR3 DNA, as far as it was read: TGTGCCAGCAGTGACCAGATGAACACTGAA.

A word on this clone: The observed sequence ends 3 residues before the CDR3 terminus, with the missing tail filled in from the germline J gene. The chain combines TRBV19 with TRBJ1-2, with D perhaps matching TRBD1 (5 bases). Germline V gene data show CDR1 as LNHDA and CDR2 as SQIVND (reference sequence). The V end was cut by 2 bases, the J end by 4 bases, with 14 bases between. The length of the CDR3 is 15 residues. CDR3 bases read: TGTGCCAGTAGTATACGTAGAACAGGCCTCTATGGC. Its translation: CASSIRRTGLYG. The complete CDR3 reads CASSIRRTGLYGYTF.

With respect to this clone: Read data end 3 residues before the CDR3 end; the end is taken from the germline J gene. The V call is TRBV7-9, the J call TRBJ1-3; 8 bases align to TRBD1. V lost 5 bases to trimming and J lost 4 bases; unmatched junction nucleotides: 7. Germline V gene lookup returns CDR1 SEHNR and CDR2 FQNEAQ (reference sequence). The CDR3 is 15 amino acids. CDR3 bases read: TGTGCCAGCAGCCATAGACAGGGGCCCGGAAACACC. The encoded protein is CASSHRQGPGNT. The whole CDR3 protein reads CASSHRQGPGNTIYF.

As to this clone: The CDR3 goes on 3 residues after the read ends, and that part is filled in from the germline J gene. The gene calls are TRBV19 and TRBJ2-1; D perhaps matches TRBD2 (5 bases). V dropped 6 bases and J dropped 6 bases, with 9 bases sitting between them. The V gene's germline CDR1 is LNHDA and CDR2 SQIVND (reference sequence). This CDR3 is built from 12 residues. The sequenced CDR3 bases are TGTGCCAGTAGAACCCGGGGCAATGAG. Amino acids: CASRTRGNE. The CDR3 in its entirety is CASRTRGNEQFF.

About this clone: The read terminates 3 residues before the CDR3 end, so the remaining end is supplied by the germline J gene. The rearrangement joins TRBV7-8 to TRBJ2-7; 10 positions agree with TRBD1. The CDR3 is made up of 15 amino acids. The trim removed 5 bases at V and 2 bases at J, leaving 6 bases unmatched. The germline V gene encodes CDR1 SGHVS and CDR2 FQNEAQ. The sequenced CDR3 bases are TGTGCCAGCAGCAGTAGGGACAGGGGAGCCTACGAG. Translating gives CASSSRDRGAYE. The whole CDR3 sequence reads CASSSRDRGAYEQYF.

This clone occurred many times. The missing CDR3 end, 3 residues past where the read stops, is filled in from the germline J gene. This chain joins TRBV30 and TRBJ1-1; TRBD1 is a possible D gene (5 bases). The CDR3 has 12 amino acids. The V end was cut by 3 bases, the J end by 1 base, with 6 bases between. Germline V gene lookup returns CDR1 GTSNPN and CDR2 SVGIG (reference sequence). Partial CDR3 DNA: TGTGCCTGGAGCCAGGGGAACACTGAA. Translation gives CAWSQGNTE. The full-length CDR3 reads as CAWSQGNTEAFF.

This clone was seen at least ten times. Read coverage stops 3 residues before the CDR3 terminus; the germline J gene supplies the remainder. Other DNA sequences in this sample translate to the same CDR3. The chain employs TRBV5-6 and TRBJ1-5; unclear D gene. The CDR3 extends over 12 amino acids. Between the trimmed V and J ends, which lost 0 bases and 9 bases, there was a span of 7 bases. The V gene's germline CDR1 is SGHDT and CDR2 YYEEEE. The CDR3 DNA, read in part, is TGTGCCAGCAGCTTGGGAAGAGGGCCC. Its translation: CASSLGRGP. The CDR3 in full is CASSLGRGPQHF.

Many counts were recorded for this clone. The read ends 3 residues before the CDR3 terminus; that terminus is restored from the germline J gene. The chain couples TRBV18 to TRBJ1-6; D ambiguous. This CDR3 has 15 residues. Germline values: CDR1 KGHSH, CDR2 LQKENI. Trimming took off 3 bases at V and 7 bases at J, with 13 bases between the two ends. The CDR3 sequence: CASSPVSSGNSPLHF. CDR3 DNA (partial): TGTGCCAGCTCACCGGTTTCCTCCGGGAATTCACCC. The full variable domain, with the rest looked up from reference TRBV18 and TRBJ1-6, is NAGVMQNPRHLVRRRGQEARLRCSPMKGHSHVYWYRQLPEEGLKFMVYLQKENIIDESGMPKERFSAEFPKEGPSILRIQQVVRGDSAAYFCASSPVSSGNSPLHFGNGTRLTVT.

This clone was recorded at least ten times. Sequencing ends 3 residues short of the CDR3 end; the germline J gene provides the rest. The chain links TRBV7-2 to TRBJ2-7; unclear D gene. Germline V gene sequence: CDR1 SGHTA, CDR2 FQGNSA. Between the trimmed V and J ends, which lost 6 bases and 0 bases, there was a span of 9 bases. The CDR3 consists of 13 residues. This chain's CDR3 is CASRQTLSYEQYF. The DNA read from the CDR3 is TGTGCCAGCAGACAGACCCTCTCCTACGAG.

There are a few counts of this clone. The CDR3 reads CASRQGAFSYEQYF. The part of the CDR3 DNA that was read is TGTGCCAGCAGGCAGGGGGCTTTCTCCTACGAG. V is TRBV2 and J is TRBJ2-7; 8 bases line up with TRBD1. The sequenced fragment ends 3 residues before the CDR3 boundary, so the rest is inferred from the germline J gene. From germline, CDR1 is SNHLY and CDR2 FYNNEI. The CDR3 loop spans 14 amino acids. With 6 bases clipped from V and 0 bases from J, the junction kept 4 bases outside the gene matches. The full variable domain, rest sourced from reference TRBV2 and TRBJ2-7, is EPEVTQTPSHQVTQMGQEVILRCVPISNHLYFYWYRQILGQKVEFLVSFYNNEISEKSEIFDDQFSVERPDGSNFTLKIRSTKLEDSAMYFCASRQGAFSYEQYFGPGTRLTVT.

In this sample, this clone turned up a few times. The DNA ends 3 residues before the CDR3 does, and the rest of the CDR3 is filled in from the germline J gene. The chain couples TRBV2 to TRBJ2-1; the match to TRBD2 covers 12 bases. Trimming cost V 3 bases and J 2 bases; bases outside gene matches: 2. The CDR3 contains 16 residues. CDR1 is SNHLY, CDR2 FYNNEI, per germline. Incomplete CDR3 DNA: TGTGCCAGCAGTGACCGGACTAGCGGGGCCTACAATGAG. This sequence encodes CASSDRTSGAYNE. In full, the CDR3 is CASSDRTSGAYNEQFF.

Of note for this clone: From the germline J gene comes the end of the CDR3, since the read stops 3 residues before it. The genes are TRBV19 and TRBJ2-7, with TRBD1 matching over 9 bases. CDR3 size: 21 residues. The V segment lost 2 bases and the J segment 1 base; nucleotides outside the gene matches: 21. Germline lookup yields CDR1 LNHDA and CDR2 SQIVND (reference sequence). The CDR3 reads CASSIKTGTGLYSTQSYEQYF. The CDR3 DNA, read in part, is TGTGCCAGTAGTATAAAAACCGGGACAGGGTTGTATTCGACACAATCCTACGAG.

To note about this clone: The read finishes 3 residues shy of the CDR3 end, and the germline J gene is used to complete it. J is TRBJ2-5 and V is TRBV2, with 11 bases that match TRBD2. The V gene's germline CDR1 is SNHLY and CDR2 FYNNEI. J gave up 4 bases and V 4 bases, and 11 bases lay outside the gene matches. This CDR3 spans 17 amino acids. The CDR3 DNA, read in part, is TGTGCCAGCAGTGTGGGACTCCTAGCGGGAGGTAGAGAGACC. Its protein product is CASSVGLLAGGRET. The entire CDR3 protein reads CASSVGLLAGGRETQYF.

In its sample, this clone was seen many times. The CDR3 end falls 3 residues outside the read, so it is completed with the germline J gene. The chain uses TRBV7-9 and TRBJ1-2; 8 bases map to TRBD1. Germline-derived CDR1 and CDR2 are SEHNR and FQNEAQ (reference sequence). The CDR3 is 13 amino acids. The CDR3 region is CASSPTGAGGYTF. CDR3 bases read: TGTGCCAGCAGCCCGACAGGGGCAGGAGGC. The full variable domain, its missing parts supplied by reference TRBV7-9 and TRBJ1-2, is DTGVSQNPRHKITKRGQNVTFRCDPISEHNRLYWYRQTLGQGPEFLTYFQNEAQLEKSRLLSDRFSAERPKGSFSTLEIQRTEQGDSAMYLCASSPTGAGGYTFGSGTRLTVV.

Many counts were recorded for this clone. The read comes to an end 3 residues before the CDR3 does, leaving the germline J gene to fill in the end. The V call is TRBV19, the J call TRBJ1-5, with D uncertain. The ends were cut back, 4 bases at V and 9 bases at J, with 13 bases in the middle. The CDR3 is made up of 13 amino acids. Germline loops: CDR1 LNHDA, CDR2 SQIVND (reference sequence). CDR3 DNA, as far as it was read: TGTGCCAGTAGTACCCGCTCGACGGGGCCC. Translated, it gives CASSTRSTGP. The CDR3, in full, reads CASSTRSTGPQHF.

This clone was seen a handful of times. The read ends 3 residues before the CDR3 terminus; that terminus is restored from the germline J gene. The chain recombines TRBV19 with TRBJ2-7, with TRBD2 matching 14 bases. CDR3 length: 15 residues. The V and J ends lost 6 bases and 3 bases, in that order; junction bases with no gene match: 4. Germline values: CDR1 LNHDA, CDR2 SQIVND (reference sequence). This CDR3 reads CASRTGLAGVYEQYF. CDR3 DNA, as far as it was read: TGTGCCAGTAGGACGGGACTAGCGGGGGTCTACGAG.

This clone was seen only a few times. From the germline J gene comes the end of the CDR3, since the read stops 3 residues before it. This chain uses TRBV18 with TRBJ2-7; 9 nucleotides line up with TRBD1. Germline CDR1 is KGHSH and CDR2 is LQKENI. The trim removed 2 bases at V and 6 bases at J, leaving 8 bases unmatched. The length of the CDR3 is 15 residues. CDR3 DNA, as far as it was read: TGTGCCAGCTCACCAACTGGACAGGGGAGTATCGAG. Translated, it gives CASSPTGQGSIE. The entire CDR3 protein is CASSPTGQGSIEQYF.

This clone was counted a few times. The observed sequence ends 3 residues before the CDR3 terminus, with the missing tail filled in from the germline J gene. V and J are TRBV7-8 and TRBJ1-1; TRBD1 matches at 9 bases. Germline CDR1 is SGHVS and CDR2 is FQNEAQ. The CDR3 loop spans 15 amino acids. The V segment lost 4 bases and the J segment 4 bases; nucleotides outside the gene matches: 7. The sequenced CDR3 bases are TGTGCCAGCAGCTCGTCCCGGACAGGGGCCACTGAA. It codes for CASSSSRTGATE. The full CDR3 reads CASSSSRTGATEAFF.

This clone showed up many times. The sequenced fragment ends 3 residues before the CDR3 boundary, so the rest is inferred from the germline J gene. V and J are TRBV20-1 and TRBJ2-2; 9 bases line up with TRBD1. The length of the CDR3 is 15 residues. V was pared by 6 bases and J by 5 bases, with 10 bases of the junction left unmatched. The germline gives CDR1 DFQATT, CDR2 SNEGSKA (reference sequence). CDR3 protein: CSATYRGRDTGELFF. Partial CDR3 DNA: TGCAGTGCAACCTACAGGGGGCGCGATACCGGGGAG.

This clone was recorded at least ten times. The CDR3 sequence is CASSLKGNQPQHF. The DNA read from the CDR3 is TGTGCCAGCAGCTTAAAGGGGAACCAGCCC. This sequence joins TRBV7-6 and TRBJ1-5, with D perhaps matching TRBD1 (5 bases). The sequence runs out 3 residues before the end of the CDR3; the remainder is reconstructed from the germline J gene. The CDR3 loop spans 13 amino acids. V gave up 2 bases and J gave up 7 bases, with 9 bases separating them. The germline CDR1 and CDR2 sequences are SGHVS and FNYEAQ.

A remark on this clone: The DNA ends 3 residues before the CDR3 does, and the rest of the CDR3 is filled in from the germline J gene. This chain joins TRBV20-1 and TRBJ1-4, with TRBD1 as a possible D gene (5 bases). Germline V CDR1 and CDR2: DFQATT, SNEGSKA (reference sequence). This CDR3 contains 15 residues. Trimming took off 3 bases at V and 7 bases at J, with 18 bases between the two ends. The CDR3 reads CSASHRGPGSEKLFF. The DNA read from the CDR3 is TGCAGTGCTAGTCATAGGGGCCCGGGAAGTGAAAAA.

This clone was picked up a small number of times. The read finishes 3 residues shy of the CDR3 end, and the germline J gene is used to complete it. The chain is built from TRBV5-1 and TRBJ1-1, with D tentatively TRBD1 (5 bases). The V gene's germline CDR1 is SGHRS and CDR2 YFSETQ. The CDR3 contains 14 residues. Trimming removed 4 bases at V and 0 bases at J, with 10 bases between. CDR3 DNA (partial): TGCGCCAGCAGCGGAGGGGCGGTGAACACTGAA. Encoded protein: CASSGGAVNTE. The CDR3 as a whole reads CASSGGAVNTEAFF.

This clone has just a few counts. The read halts 3 residues ahead of the CDR3 end, with the missing end drawn from the germline J gene. V and J are TRBV2 and TRBJ1-2; weak D call: TRBD1 (6 bases). This CDR3 spans 17 amino acids. Per germline, CDR1 SNHLY and CDR2 FYNNEI. V shed 3 bases and J shed 2 bases, with 19 bases lying between them. The DNA read from the CDR3 is TGTGCCAGCAGTGATCAGGGCAGGGGTGGTTGGAACTATGGC. It is translated as CASSDQGRGGWNYG. The CDR3 in full is CASSDQGRGGWNYGYTF.

This clone was seen a handful of times. The read comes to an end 3 residues before the CDR3 does, leaving the germline J gene to fill in the end. The chain has TRBV18 and TRBJ1-2; a weak D match, TRBD1 (5 bases). Germline lookup yields CDR1 KGHSH and CDR2 LQKENI. The CDR3 consists of 17 residues. The germline V and J ends were trimmed by 2 bases and 3 bases, with 19 bases remaining between them. The CDR3 bases that were read are TGTGCCAGCTCACCAATCCAGGGCCAAGGGGAAGACTATGGC. Encoded protein: CASSPIQGQGEDYG. The entire CDR3 protein is CASSPIQGQGEDYGYTF.